This TCR beta chain was retrieved from a study of blood T cell repertoires in COVID-19. Whole-study context: The United States, Italy and Spain were the sources of the acute and convalescent COVID-19 samples. Sample material is recorded as cDNA or gDNA derived from T cells, B-cell-depleted T cells, or PBMCs.

As originally analysed: Nucleated cell number was recorded as an estimate derived from reference gene primer amplification. Profiling relied on immunoSEQ multiplex PCR, and the TCRdb table lists in-frame clones only, not all of them. V and J calls and clone size are as listed in that table; D and trimming were resolved from the DNA. Of some 250,000 clones detected, roughly four fifths appear once; the ten largest clones hold approximately 4.8%. The CDR3 runs to 13 residues. The V end lost 2 bases, the J end lost 5 bases, and 9 bases lay between the germline ends. Germline values: CDR1 ENHRY, CDR2 SYGVKD.

V gene TRBV10-3 combines with J gene TRBJ1-1; D is perhaps TRBD1 (5 bases). Specimen: peripheral blood. The sequence derives from a man between 45 and 60 years old with active or convalescent COVID-19. The CDR3 spells CAISEGARTEAFF. As DNA, the CDR3 is TGTGCCATCAGTGAGGGGGCTAGGACTGAAGCTTTCTTT.